This passage covers 26 T cell receptor beta chains from one sample sequenced in a study of identical twins' blood T cells. TCRdb fed the 5' RACE reads into MiXCR, producing one record per CDR3 protein. The sample records hundreds of thousands of distinct CDR3 sequences, about 28% being singletons. Sequenced material: PBMCs. The receptors here all came from a woman aged 18 to 55 in good health.

The rearrangement uses TRBV5-1 and TRBJ1-2; D gene ambiguous. This CDR3 has 13 residues. The V end lost 4 bases, the J end lost 4 bases, and 11 bases lay between the germline ends. The germline V gene has CDR1 SGHRS and CDR2 YFSETQ. Here the CDR3 reads CASSPPRGYGYTF. In DNA, the CDR3 is TGCGCCAGCAGCCCTCCTCGGGGCTATGGCTACACCTTC.

This clonotype has a handful of counts. The chain uses TRBV7-9 and TRBJ1-3; possibly TRBD1 for D (5 bases). V was cut by 11 bases and J by 4 bases, with 12 bases left in between. CDR1 and CDR2 (germline): SEHNR, FQNEAQ (reference sequence). The CDR3 sequence is 12 residues long. In nucleotides, the CDR3 is TGTGCCCCAGGGTCATCAGGAAACACCATATATTTT. Translating gives CAPGSSGNTIYF.

This clonotype came up a few times. The J gene is TRBJ1-5, the V gene TRBV6-5, with D possibly matching TRBD1 (6 bases). The germline V gene encodes CDR1 MNHEY and CDR2 SVGAGI. This CDR3 region has 14 residues. V lost 6 bases to trimming and J lost 5 bases, with 14 bases between them. CDR3 in DNA: TGTGCCAGCAGCCTACAGGGATCCCATCAGCCCCAGCATTTT. Translation: CASSLQGSHQPQHF.

The chain combines TRBV3-1 with TRBJ1-4; D unresolved. The CDR3 is 11 residues long. V was clipped by 1 base and J by 7 bases, with 1 base between them. From germline, CDR1 is LGHDT and CDR2 YNNKEL (reference sequence). The CDR3 coding sequence is TGTGCCAGCAGCCAAGTTGAAAAACTGTTTTTT. Translated, it gives CASSQVEKLFF.

The J gene is TRBJ2-2, the V gene TRBV28; D remains unclear. The CDR3 is 15 amino acids. Looked up from germline, CDR1 is MDHEN and CDR2 is SYDVKM. Trimming removed 7 bases from V and 7 bases from J, with 19 bases in between. The CDR3 DNA reads as TGTGCCAGCACCAACCTCCCGTTAGTCAGCGGGGAGCTGTTTTTT. It codes for CASTNLPLVSGELFF.

This clonotype was counted a few times. V is TRBV19 and J is TRBJ2-1, with TRBD2 matching over 10 bases. The CDR3 is 16 residues long. In germline, CDR1 is LNHDA, CDR2 SQIVND (reference sequence). V shed 8 bases and J 2 bases; nucleotides not matched to a gene: 9. CDR3 nucleotide sequence: TGTGCCAGTGGCGGCCTAGCGGGAGTCACCTACAATGAGCAGTTCTTC. Protein product: CASGGLAGVTYNEQFF.

V and J are TRBV15 and TRBJ1-1; D remains unclear. The V end was cut by 0 bases, the J end by 6 bases, with 5 bases between. CDR1 and CDR2 (germline): LNHNV, YYDKDF (reference sequence). CDR3 length: 12 amino acids. CDR3 DNA sequence: TGTGCCACCAGCAGAGAGGTCTCTGAAGCTTTCTTT. Residues: CATSREVSEAFF.

The chain employs TRBV18 and TRBJ1-1; TRBD1 aligns across 7 bases. From germline, CDR1 is KGHSH and CDR2 LQKENI. CDR3 length: 13 amino acids. With 5 bases clipped from V and 5 bases from J, the junction kept 5 bases outside the gene matches. The CDR3 reads CASSWTGMTEAFF. The CDR3 DNA follows: TGTGCCAGCTCATGGACAGGTATGACTGAAGCTTTCTTT.

This chain uses TRBV5-1 with TRBJ1-1, with D possibly matching TRBD1 (6 bases). The CDR3 extends over 16 amino acids. The V end lost 0 bases, the J end lost 0 bases, and 12 bases lay between the germline ends. Per the germline V gene, CDR1 is SGHRS and CDR2 is YFSETQ. Written as DNA, the CDR3 is TGCGCCAGCAGCTTGGTGGCAGGGGTATTGAACACTGAAGCTTTCTTT. The encoded protein is CASSLVAGVLNTEAFF. Using reference TRBV5-1 and TRBJ1-1 for the parts outside the CDR3, the full variable domain is KAGVTQTPRYLIKTRGQQVTLSCSPISGHRSVSWYQQTPGQGLQFLFEYFSETQRNKGNFPGRFSGRQFSNSRSEMNVSTLELGDSALYLCASSLVAGVLNTEAFFGQGTRLTVV.

There are a few counts of this clonotype. This chain links TRBV12-3 or TRBV12-4 with TRBJ1-5; unclear D gene. CDR3 length: 14 residues. The ends were cut back, 6 bases at V and 3 bases at J, with 12 bases in the middle. CDR3 in amino acids: CASSFWSDNQPQHF. CDR3 DNA sequence: TGTGCCAGCAGCTTCTGGTCTGACAATCAGCCCCAGCATTTT.

The chain carries TRBV6-4 and TRBJ1-6; D call uncertain. V was clipped by 5 bases and J by 2 bases, with 10 bases between them. The germline V gene has CDR1 MRHNA and CDR2 SNTAGT. The CDR3 sequence is 15 residues long. The CDR3 DNA is TGTGCCAGCAGTCCCCTCCCGACCTATAATTCACCCCTCCACTTT. Translated: CASSPLPTYNSPLHF.

This clonotype appeared a few times. The chain employs TRBV2 and TRBJ2-2; D uncertain. The CDR3 is 12 amino acids. Trimming took 4 bases from V and 10 from J, leaving 10 bases between them. CDR1 and CDR2 from the germline V gene are SNHLY and FYNNEI. CDR3 sequence reads: CASSVGFEELFF. CDR3 DNA: TGTGCCAGCAGTGTGGGGTTCGAGGAGCTGTTTTTT.

This clonotype has a count of ten or more. The rearrangement links TRBV10-3 to TRBJ1-4; 8 nucleotides match TRBD1. The V segment lost 3 bases and the J segment 8 bases; nucleotides outside the gene matches: 5. This CDR3 comprises 14 residues. Germline V gene sequence: CDR1 ENHRY, CDR2 SYGVKD. The CDR3 sequence: CAISEDTGGEKLFF. As DNA, the CDR3 is TGTGCCATCAGTGAAGACACAGGGGGGGAAAAACTGTTTTTT.

With regard to this clonotype: Since the CDR3 does not end with the conserved phenylalanine or tryptophan, this likely comes from a read error. The chain recombines TRBV6-2 or TRBV6-3 with TRBJ2-5, with D maybe TRBD1 (5 bases). Germline V gene data show CDR1 as MNHEY and CDR2 as SVGEGT. This CDR3 contains 13 residues. The germline V and J ends were trimmed by 1 base and 3 bases, with 6 bases remaining between them. The CDR3 here is CASSYLTEETQYL. CDR3 sequence (DNA): TGTGCCAGCAGTTACTTGACAGAAGAGACCCAGTACCTC.

This sequence joins TRBV7-8 and TRBJ1-3, with no clear D. CDR1 is SGHVS and CDR2 is FQNEAQ in the germline V gene. The CDR3 spans 19 residues. The V and J ends lost 2 bases and 0 bases respectively, with 20 bases between them. This CDR3 is CASSLKFFHDTSSGNTIYF. The CDR3 DNA reads as TGTGCCAGCAGCTTAAAGTTTTTTCATGACACGAGCTCTGGAAACACCATATATTTT.

Only a few counts were recorded for this clonotype. J is TRBJ1-1 and V is TRBV18, with 7 bases lining up with TRBD1. Germline CDR1 is KGHSH and CDR2 is LQKENI. The CDR3 has 13 residues. Trimming removed 8 bases from V and 4 bases from J; junction bases left unmatched: 7. The CDR3 DNA reads TGTGCCAGCGCCACGACAGGGATCACTGAAGCTTTCTTT. Translating it yields CASATTGITEAFF. The whole variable domain, remainder taken from reference TRBV18 and TRBJ1-1, is NAGVMQNPRHLVRRRGQEARLRCSPMKGHSHVYWYRQLPEEGLKFMVYLQKENIIDESGMPKERFSAEFPKEGPSILRIQQVVRGDSAAYFCASATTGITEAFFGQGTRLTVV.

This clonotype came up once. A read error may account for a junction end that differs from germline. The chain employs TRBV5-5 and TRBJ1-5, with a tentative D call TRBD1 (5 bases). The CDR3 runs to 15 residues. Germline-derived CDR1 and CDR2 are SGHKS and YYEKEE (reference sequence). Here the CDR3 DNA reads TGTACCAGCAGCCGGGCAGGGATCAGCAATCAGCCCCAGCATTTT. This encodes CTSSRAGISNQPQHF.

V gene TRBV20-1 combines with J gene TRBJ2-5; perhaps D is TRBD1 or TRBD2 (5 bases each). CDR3 length: 15 amino acids. Trimming took 1 base from V and 2 from J, leaving 14 bases between them. CDR1 and CDR2 (germline): DFQATT, SNEGSKA (reference sequence). Written as DNA, the CDR3 is TGCAGTGCTAGAGCCATCGGGACCCAACAAGAGACCCAGTACTTC. It is translated as CSARAIGTQQETQYF.

This clonotype occurred a few times. This chain links TRBV5-6 with TRBJ1-4, with a tentative D call TRBD1 (6 bases). Trimming cost V 5 bases and J 5 bases, with 13 bases left between them. Germline V lookup: CDR1 SGHDT, CDR2 YYEEEE. This CDR3 is built from 14 residues. The CDR3, as DNA: TGTGCCAGCAGGCTTCGCCAGGGGAATGAAAAACTGTTTTTT. Residues: CASRLRQGNEKLFF.

The gene calls are TRBV20-1 and TRBJ1-2; D remains unclear. Germline loops: CDR1 DFQATT, CDR2 SNEGSKA (reference sequence). Trimming took off 4 bases at V and 2 bases at J, with 5 bases between the two ends. This CDR3 region has 11 residues. CDR3 region: CSATQNYGYTF. CDR3 DNA sequence: TGCAGTGCTACACAGAACTATGGCTACACCTTC.

A word on this clonotype: A much more abundant neighbour one base away suggests this may be a read error. The chain is built from TRBV6-1 and TRBJ2-2; D is unclear. The CDR3 contains 14 residues. Germline CDR1 is MNHNS and CDR2 is SASEGT. V shed 6 bases and J shed 7 bases, with 15 bases lying between them. The CDR3 sequence: CASSAVSDGGELFF. CDR3 DNA sequence: TGTGCCAGCAGCGCTGTCAGCGACGGCGGGGAGCTGTTTTTT.

This clonotype turned up a few times. The V gene is TRBV29-1, the J gene TRBJ1-1; D uncertain. In germline, CDR1 is SQVTM, CDR2 ANQGSEA. V was trimmed by 2 bases and J by 6 bases, leaving 4 bases between them. The CDR3 length is 10 residues. The CDR3 region is CSVETAEAFF. CDR3 DNA: TGCAGCGTTGAAACAGCTGAAGCTTTCTTT.

In this sample, this clonotype turned up a few times. This chain joins TRBV7-2 and TRBJ2-2, with D tentatively TRBD1 (6 bases). The CDR3 is 16 residues long. Germline CDR1 SGHTA, CDR2 FQGNSA. Trimming took off 5 bases at V and 5 bases at J, with 18 bases between the two ends. CDR3 nucleotide sequence: TGTGCCAGCAGCCCTTCTCGCACAGGGATAACCGGGGAGCTGTTTTTT. Translation gives CASSPSRTGITGELFF.

Ten or more counts support this clonotype. The J gene is TRBJ2-7, the V gene TRBV6-2 or TRBV6-3, with D unresolved. Deletions cut 5 bases from V and 3 bases from J, with 11 bases between. Germline values: CDR1 MNHEY, CDR2 SVGEGT. The CDR3 sequence is 13 residues long. The CDR3 DNA is TGTGCCAGCAGTGATCAGCCCAACTACGAGCAGTACTTC. Protein: CASSDQPNYEQYF.

The chain links TRBV20-1 to TRBJ1-5; D remains ambiguous. This CDR3 has 15 amino acids. Germline assignment: CDR1 DFQATT and CDR2 SNEGSKA (reference sequence). Trimming took 4 bases from V and 0 from J, leaving 13 bases between them. Here the CDR3 DNA reads TGCAGTGCTAACTCTCAAGTGAATAGCAATCAGCCCCAGCATTTT. As protein: CSANSQVNSNQPQHF.

The chain has TRBV18 and TRBJ2-1; D might be TRBD1 (6 bases). The CDR3 totals 13 residues. Germline-derived CDR1 and CDR2 are KGHSH and LQKENI. V lost 5 bases and J lost 7, with 12 bases in between. CDR3: CASSDFQGNEQFF. The CDR3 DNA follows: TGTGCCAGCTCAGATTTCCAGGGGAATGAGCAGTTCTTC.